At least ten counts were recorded for the clone carrying this T cell receptor (beta chain). Its specificity is unknown. The library targeted TCRbeta and was prepared with unique molecular identifiers. TCRdb redid the calling of the PCR reads with MiXCR, one entry per CDR3 protein. The top ten clones hold approximately 13% of a sample with roughly 150,000 distinct CDR3 sequences, over 8.5% of them seen once. The entry originates in a study of T-cell reconstitution after alpha-beta-depleted transplantation in children. Germline CDR1 reads DFQATT; CDR2 reads SNEGSKA (reference sequence). The CDR3 sequence is 15 residues long. The J segment lost 8 bases and the V segment lost 5 bases, leaving 12 bases of the junction unmatched. The study's findings and limits: As was reported, about two months after transplant, alpha-beta T cells came from several hundred expanded graft clones. Certain patients had high TCRbeta diversity at day 60, and it came from recipient T cells and thymic progenitors that survived. One year post-transplant, T-cell counts and diversity were largely derived from T cells produced anew.

This chain links TRBV20-1 with TRBJ1-5; TRBD1 matches 10 bases. The sample consisted of PBMCs, taken before TCRalphabeta/CD19-depleted stem cell transplant. The source is a boy aged 2 to 9 with acute myeloid leukemia, due to receive a stem cell transplant. DNA of the CDR3: TGCAGTGCTTGGCCAGGGACAGGGGCCGTGGAGCCCCAGCATTTT. This codes for CSAWPGTGAVEPQHF.